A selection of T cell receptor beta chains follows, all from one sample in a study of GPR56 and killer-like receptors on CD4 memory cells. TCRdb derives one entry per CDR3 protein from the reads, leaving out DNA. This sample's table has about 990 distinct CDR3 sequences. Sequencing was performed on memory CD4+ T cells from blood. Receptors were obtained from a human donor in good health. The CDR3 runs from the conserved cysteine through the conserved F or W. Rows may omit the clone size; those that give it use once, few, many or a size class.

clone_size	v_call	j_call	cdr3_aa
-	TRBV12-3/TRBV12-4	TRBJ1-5	CASSQYFSGGQPQHF
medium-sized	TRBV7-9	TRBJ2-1	CASSLWMGSKNPVEQFF
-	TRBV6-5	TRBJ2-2	CASSPRVGELFF
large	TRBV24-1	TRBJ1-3	CATSDLPGDTIYF
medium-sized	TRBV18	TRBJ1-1	CASSPNSPGNGDAFF
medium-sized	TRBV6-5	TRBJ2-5	CASSYSGGTQYF
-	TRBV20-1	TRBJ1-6	CSAPQGTNNSPLHF
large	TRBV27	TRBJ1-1	CASSFAGANIEAFF
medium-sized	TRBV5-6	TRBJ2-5	CASSLSGVRETQYF
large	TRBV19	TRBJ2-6	CASSIGGAGANVLTF
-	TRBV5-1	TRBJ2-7	CASSLFSGYEQYF
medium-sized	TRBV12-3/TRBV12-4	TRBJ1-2	CASRLFYGYTF
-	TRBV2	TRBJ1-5	CASSVGQDNQPQHF
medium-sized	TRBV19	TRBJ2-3	CASRLSGDTQYF
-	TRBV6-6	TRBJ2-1	CASSDGVWNEQFF
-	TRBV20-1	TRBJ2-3	CSPDGSTDTQYF
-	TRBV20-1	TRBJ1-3	CSAGQGGRGNTIYF
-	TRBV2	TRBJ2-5	CASSGRHEETQYF
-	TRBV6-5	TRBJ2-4	CASSYSRRGAKNIQYF
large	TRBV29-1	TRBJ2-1	CSVERQGGLNEQFF
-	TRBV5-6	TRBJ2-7	CASSLVGPRYEQYF
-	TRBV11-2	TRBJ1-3	CASSRKGSGNTIYF
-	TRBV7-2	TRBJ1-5	CASSLGGSNHQHF
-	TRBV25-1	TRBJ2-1	CASSGGTSGTYNEQFF
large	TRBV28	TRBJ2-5	CASKLWGGGETQYF
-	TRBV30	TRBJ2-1	CAWSGTVGGGTGGRLARYNEQFF
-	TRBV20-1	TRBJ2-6	CSASDRGRRSGANVLTF
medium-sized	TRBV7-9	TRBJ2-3	CASSLIDPGSDTQYF
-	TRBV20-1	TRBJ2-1	CSAKNAGGYNEQFF
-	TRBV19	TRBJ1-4	CASSAHGTANEKLFF
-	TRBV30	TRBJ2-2	CASGLAGGLSTGELFF
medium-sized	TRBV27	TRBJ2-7	CASSLSRAGSYEQYF
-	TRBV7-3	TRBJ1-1	CASSLRRGAEAFF
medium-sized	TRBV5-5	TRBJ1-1	CASSLGTWDTEAFF
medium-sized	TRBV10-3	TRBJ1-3	CAIGHSGNTIYF
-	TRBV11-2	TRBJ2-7	CASSPIQRRGSYEQYF